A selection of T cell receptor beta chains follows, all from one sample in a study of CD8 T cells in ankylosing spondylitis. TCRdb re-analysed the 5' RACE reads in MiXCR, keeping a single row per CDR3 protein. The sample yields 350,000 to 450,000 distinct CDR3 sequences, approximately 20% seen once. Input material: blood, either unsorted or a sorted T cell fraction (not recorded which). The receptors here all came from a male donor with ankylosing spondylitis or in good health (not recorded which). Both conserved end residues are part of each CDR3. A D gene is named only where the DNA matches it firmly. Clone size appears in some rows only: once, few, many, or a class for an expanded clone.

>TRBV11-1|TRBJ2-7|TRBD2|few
TGTGCCAGCAGCCCCACACTAGGGACTAGCATGCTCTTCTACGAGCAGTACTTC
CASSPTLGTSMLFYEQYF
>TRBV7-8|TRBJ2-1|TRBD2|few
TGTGCCAGCAGCTTAGCCCGTAGCGGGGGGCTCCGGAGTGAGCAGTTCTTC
CASSLARSGGLRSEQFF
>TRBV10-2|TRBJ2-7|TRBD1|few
TGCGCCAGCAGTGAGCCCGGGACAGTTATAACCTACGAGCAGTACTTC
CASSEPGTVITYEQYF
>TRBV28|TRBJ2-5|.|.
TGTGCCAGCAGTACGCCGAGTGGACACCGGAAAGAGACCCAGTACTTC
CASSTPSGHRKETQYF
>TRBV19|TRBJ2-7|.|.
TGTGCCAGTAGTATAGATTTTGGACAGTATCGCGAGCAGTACTTC
CASSIDFGQYREQYF
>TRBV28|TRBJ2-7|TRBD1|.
TGTGCCAGCAGTCCGGTCCCCGGGACAGGGAGAGGAGACGAGCAGTACTTC
CASSPVPGTGRGDEQYF
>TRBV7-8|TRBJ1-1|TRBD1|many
TGTGCCAGCAGCTCCACAGGGGGCTACACTGAAGCTTTCTTT
CASSSTGGYTEAFF
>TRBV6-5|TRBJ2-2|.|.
TGTGCCAGCAGTTACCAAATGACCGGGGAGCTGTTTTTT
CASSYQMTGELFF
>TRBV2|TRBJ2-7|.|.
TGTGCCAGCAGTGAAGCAAGCCTAGGGAACGAGCAGTACTTC
CASSEASLGNEQYF
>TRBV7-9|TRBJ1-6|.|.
TGTGCCAGCAGCTTAGAGGATTCACCCCTCCACTTT
CASSLEDSPLHF
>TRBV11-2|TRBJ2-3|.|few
TGTGCCAGCAGCTTAGGGGTTCAGGCTCAGGCAGATACGCAGTATTTT
CASSLGVQAQADTQYF
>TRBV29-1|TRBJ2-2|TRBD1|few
TGCAGCGGAACCGGGACAGGGACCGGGGAGCTGTTTTTT
CSGTGTGTGELFF
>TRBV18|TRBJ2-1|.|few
TGTGCCAGCTCACTGGGACTGAGCTCCTACAATGAGCAGTTCTTC
CASSLGLSSYNEQFF
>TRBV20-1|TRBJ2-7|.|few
TGCAGTGCTAGGGGGTTGGCCCTAAGCTCCTACGAGCAGTACTTC
CSARGLALSSYEQYF
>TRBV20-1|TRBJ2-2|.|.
TGCAGTGCTACCGGCACCGGGGAGCTGTTTTTT
CSATGTGELFF
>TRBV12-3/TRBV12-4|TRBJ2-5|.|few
TGTGCCAGCAGTTTATGGTCGGACAGTCAAGAGACCCAGTACTTC
CASSLWSDSQETQYF
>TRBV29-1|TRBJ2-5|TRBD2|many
TGCAGCGTTGAACTAGCGGATAGCCAAGAGACCCAGTACTTC
CSVELADSQETQYF
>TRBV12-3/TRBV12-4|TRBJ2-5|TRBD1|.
TGTGCCAGCAACTCGTTACAGGGGGCGGGAGAGACCCAGTACTTC
CASNSLQGAGETQYF
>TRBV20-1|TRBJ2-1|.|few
TGCAGTGCTAGAGATTTGGAGGGGGTAAACTACAATGAGCAGTTCTTC
CSARDLEGVNYNEQFF
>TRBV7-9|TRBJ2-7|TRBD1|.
TGTGCCAGCAGCTCGACCCGACAGGGGGGTGCTTACGAGCAGTACTTC
CASSSTRQGGAYEQYF
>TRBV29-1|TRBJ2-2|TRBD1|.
TGCAGCGTAGACGGACAGGGGGCAAACACCGGGGAGCTGTTTTTT
CSVDGQGANTGELFF
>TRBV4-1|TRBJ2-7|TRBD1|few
TGCGCCAGCAGCCGGGGGACAGCCCACGAGCAGTACTTC
CASSRGTAHEQYF
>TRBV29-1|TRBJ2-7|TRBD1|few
TGCAGCGTTGCCAGGGGGACCTCCGAGCAGTACTTC
CSVARGTSEQYF
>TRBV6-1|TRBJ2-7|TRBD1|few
TGTGCCAGCAGTGAGTTTTCGGGACAGATCAGCTCCTACGAGCAGTACTTC
CASSEFSGQISSYEQYF
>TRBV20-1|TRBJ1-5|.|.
TGCAGTGCCCAGGACGGGAATCAGCCCCAGCATTTT
CSAQDGNQPQHF
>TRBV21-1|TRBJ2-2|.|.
TGTGCCAGCAGCAAAGACGGGGGCGGGTACACCGGGGAGCTGTTTTTT
CASSKDGGGYTGELFF
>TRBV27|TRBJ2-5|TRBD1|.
TGTGCCAGCAGCTCCTTACCGACAGGGGTCGAGACCCAGTACTTC
CASSSLPTGVETQYF
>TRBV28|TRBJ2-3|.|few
TGTGCCACCTTTAGGGACAATCAGAGGGCAGATACGCAGTATTTT
CATFRDNQRADTQYF
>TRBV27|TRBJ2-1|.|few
TGTGCCAGCAGTTCGCACCCCCTCGGGAATGAGCAGTTCTTC
CASSSHPLGNEQFF
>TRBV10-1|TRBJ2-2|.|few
TGCGCCAGCAGCGCTCGCGGCTCCGGGGGCGGGGAGCTGTTTTTT
CASSARGSGGGELFF
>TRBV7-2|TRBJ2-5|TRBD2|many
TGTGCCAGCAGCTCGGGACTACAAGAGACCCAGTACTTC
CASSSGLQETQYF
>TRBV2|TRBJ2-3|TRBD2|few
TGTGCCAGCAGTGATTGGCTAGCGGGGAACACAGATACGCAGTATTTT
CASSDWLAGNTDTQYF
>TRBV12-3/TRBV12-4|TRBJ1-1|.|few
TGTGCCAGCGCGTTGGGGCCATTGAACACTGAAGCTTTCTTT
CASALGPLNTEAFF
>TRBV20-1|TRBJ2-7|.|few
TGCAGTGCTAGAGATCTCCCCTACGAGCAGTACTTC
CSARDLPYEQYF
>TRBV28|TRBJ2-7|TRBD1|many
TGTGCCAGCGTCGACAGGGCTCTCTCCTACGAGCAGTACTTC
CASVDRALSYEQYF
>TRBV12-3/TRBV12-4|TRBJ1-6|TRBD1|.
TGTGCCAGCAGTGTGCGACAGGGAATCTCACCCCTCCACTTT
CASSVRQGISPLHF
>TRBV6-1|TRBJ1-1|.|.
TGTGCCTGCCGGGAGGTGGCGGGGACTGAAGCTTTCTTT
CACREVAGTEAFF
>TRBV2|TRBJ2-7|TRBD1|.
TGTGCCAGCAGTGACCCCGGACAGGGGGAGAACTACGAGCAGTACTTC
CASSDPGQGENYEQYF
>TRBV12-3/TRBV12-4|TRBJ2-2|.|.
TGTGCCAGCAGTTTCAGCGAAGAGCTGTTTTTT
CASSFSEELFF
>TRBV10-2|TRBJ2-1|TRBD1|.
TGCGCCAGCAGACTGGGACAGGTGAATGAGCAGTTCTTC
CASRLGQVNEQFF
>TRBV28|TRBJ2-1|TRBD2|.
TGTGCCAGCAGTTTACCTACTATGGCTAGCGGGGAAAACAATGAGCAGTTCTTC
CASSLPTMASGENNEQFF
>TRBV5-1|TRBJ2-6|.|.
TGCGCCAGCAGCTTGTTCGGGGCTGGGGCCAACGTCCTGACTTTC
CASSLFGAGANVLTF
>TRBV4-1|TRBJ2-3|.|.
TGCGCCAGCAGCCAAGCCAACACAGATACGCAGTATTTT
CASSQANTDTQYF
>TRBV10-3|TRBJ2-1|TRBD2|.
TGTGCCATCAGCAGGAGGGAGGGCTACTCCTACAATGAGCAGTTCTTC
CAISRREGYSYNEQFF
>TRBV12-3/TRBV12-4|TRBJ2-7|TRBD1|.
TGTGCCAGCAGTTTTGCGCGGGACAGGGCTAACTACGAGCAGTACTTC
CASSFARDRANYEQYF
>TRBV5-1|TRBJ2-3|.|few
TGCGCCAGCAGCTTGGAGCTTACTTTTGATACGCAGTATTTT
CASSLELTFDTQYF
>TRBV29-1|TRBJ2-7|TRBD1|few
TGCAGCGTTGAAGATTGGGACAGGGGTGGCGAGCAGTACTTC
CSVEDWDRGGEQYF
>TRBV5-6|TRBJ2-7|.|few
TGTGCCAGCAGCCAGCGTGTAGGGGAGGAGTACGAGCAGTACTTC
CASSQRVGEEYEQYF
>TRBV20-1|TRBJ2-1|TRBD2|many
TGCAGTGCTACCCGGTCGTGGCTAGCGGGGAACAATGAGCAGTTCTTC
CSATRSWLAGNNEQFF
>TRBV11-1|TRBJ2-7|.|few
TGTGCCAGCAGCTCGAGGGTCGGGCTGGGGCACTACGAGCAGTACTTC
CASSSRVGLGHYEQYF
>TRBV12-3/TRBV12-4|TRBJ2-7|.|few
TGTGCCAGCAGTCCCTCGGAAGGCGGGGACGAGCAGTACTTC
CASSPSEGGDEQYF
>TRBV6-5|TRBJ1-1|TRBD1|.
TGTGCCAGCAGTTACGCAGGGGGCACTGAAGCTTTCTTT
CASSYAGGTEAFF